This T cell receptor beta chain is drawn from a study of control samples from healthy donors and cancer patients. The germline V gene encodes CDR1 MNHEY and CDR2 SMNVEV (reference sequence). The CDR3 totals 13 residues. Trimming removed 7 bases at V and 5 bases at J, with 14 bases between. Assay: immunoSEQ multiplex PCR; the TCRdb copy retains only in-frame clones and omits some. The profile shows about 170,000 clones, 80% to 95% of them singletons. This TCR was sampled from a woman in her thirties or forties in good health. The sequenced material came from blood. This chain joins TRBV27 and TRBJ1-1; a weak D match, TRBD1 (6 bases). CDR3: CASTSPGATEAFF. CDR3 sequence (DNA): TGTGCCAGCACTTCCCCAGGGGCTACTGAAGCTTTCTTT.